This entry lists 13 T cell receptor beta chains sequenced from one sample in a study of post-analysis software for immune sequencing data. Libraries were made from TCR beta cDNA, and they carried unique molecular identifiers. TCRdb re-derived calls from the PCR reads in MiXCR, one entry per CDR3 protein. Here the sample spans hundreds of thousands of distinct CDR3 sequences, 30% being singletons. No antigen is known for these receptors. Findings and caveats of the study: Controls showed lower frequencies than patients for roughly five TRBV segments, and TRBV5-6, TRBV5-1 and TRBV20-1 were among these.

Sequencing was performed on blood. The receptors were sampled from a girl aged 10 to 17 with multiple sclerosis.

This clonotype appeared a few times. This chain uses TRBV7-8 with TRBJ2-6; 7 nucleotides line up with TRBD2. V lost 4 bases, J lost 0 bases, and 18 bases stayed unmatched. The CDR3 runs 21 residues. Germline assignment: CDR1 SGHVS and CDR2 FQNEAQ. The CDR3, as DNA: TGTGCCAGCAGCTCAAGGCGTGGCGGGAGAGGGACCCACTCTGGGGCCAACGTCCTGACTTTC. As protein: CASSSRRGGRGTHSGANVLTF.

This rearrangement joins TRBV2 to TRBJ1-4; the D is unclear. From germline, CDR1 is SNHLY and CDR2 FYNNEI. Trimming removed 2 bases from V and 5 bases from J, with 9 bases in between. The CDR3 is made up of 14 amino acids. CDR3 in DNA: TGTGCCAGCAGTGAAAGGCGTCAGAATGAAAAACTGTTTTTT. Residues: CASSERRQNEKLFF.

In this sample, this clonotype turned up many times. This chain links TRBV6-5 with TRBJ1-2; D is unresolved. V was trimmed by 2 bases and J by 3 bases, leaving 7 bases between them. Looked up from germline, CDR1 is MNHEY and CDR2 is SVGAGI. The CDR3 loop spans 13 amino acids. The CDR3 DNA sequence: TGTGCCAGCAGTTACGGGCAGGACTATGGCTACACCTTC. Translated, it gives CASSYGQDYGYTF.

This clonotype was observed a few times. The J gene is TRBJ2-7, the V gene TRBV5-1; D perhaps matches TRBD1 (6 bases). Looked up from germline, CDR1 is SGHRS and CDR2 is YFSETQ. Trimming shortened V by 0 bases and J by 6 bases, and 13 bases separated the two germline ends. The CDR3 is made up of 14 amino acids. The CDR3 nucleotides read TGCGCCAGCAGCTTGGCCGGCCAGGGGAGCGAGCAGTACTTC. The encoded protein is CASSLAGQGSEQYF.

This clonotype appeared a few times. The J gene is TRBJ2-1, the V gene TRBV5-1; 11 positions match TRBD2. The junction had 7 bases not matched to a gene; V was cut back by 0 bases and J by 8 bases. This CDR3 has 16 residues. Germline CDR1 is SGHRS and CDR2 is YFSETQ. The CDR3 DNA reads TGCGCCAGCAGCTTGGTAACTAGCGGGAGTCGGGATGAGCAGTTCTTC. This encodes CASSLVTSGSRDEQFF.

This clonotype was observed once. The chain has TRBV20-1 and TRBJ2-1; TRBD2 matches 11 bases. Germline-derived CDR1 and CDR2 are DFQATT and SNEGSKA (reference sequence). The CDR3 runs to 17 residues. V was clipped by 3 bases and J by 6 bases; unmatched bases: 13. The CDR3 is CSASPIDLAGGSNEQFF. Written as DNA, the CDR3 is TGCAGTGCTAGTCCAATTGACCTAGCGGGAGGAAGCAATGAGCAGTTCTTC.

The chain carries TRBV15 and TRBJ1-1; D call uncertain. The germline V and J ends were trimmed by 0 bases and 4 bases, with 12 bases remaining between them. Germline V gene sequence: CDR1 LNHNV, CDR2 YYDKDF (reference sequence). The CDR3 loop spans 15 amino acids. CDR3 protein: CATSRDPGSGTEAFF. In DNA form, the CDR3 reads TGTGCCACCAGCAGAGATCCGGGTTCGGGCACTGAAGCTTTCTTT.

The chain joins TRBV2 to TRBJ1-6, with D perhaps TRBD1 (6 bases). The ends were cut back, 4 bases at V and 8 bases at J, with 15 bases in the middle. The CDR3 contains 15 residues. Germline V CDR1 and CDR2: SNHLY, FYNNEI. CDR3 sequence (DNA): TGTGCCAGCAGTGGGGTAGGGGGATCCGATTCACCCCTCCACTTT. Residues: CASSGVGGSDSPLHF.

The chain has TRBV28 and TRBJ2-1, with unresolved D. From germline, CDR1 is MDHEN and CDR2 SYDVKM. V was trimmed by 4 bases and J by 11 bases, leaving 15 bases between them. The CDR3 is 13 amino acids. CDR3 loop: CASSYGPGEKQFF. CDR3 nucleotides: TGTGCCAGCAGTTATGGTCCGGGCGAGAAGCAGTTCTTC.

The DNA of the CDR3 is TGCAGTGCCCGGGGACAGGGAGGCACTGAAGCTTTCTTT. This translates into CSARGQGGTEAFF. This sequence joins TRBV20-1 and TRBJ1-1, with 9 bases lining up with TRBD1. The CDR3 consists of 13 residues. Germline V gene data show CDR1 as DFQATT and CDR2 as SNEGSKA (reference sequence). V lost 6 bases to trimming and J lost 4 bases; unmatched junction nucleotides: 6.

The chain carries TRBV20-1 and TRBJ1-1; tentative D call: TRBD1 (6 bases). The CDR3 extends over 13 amino acids. Deletions cut 3 bases from V and 0 bases from J, with 8 bases between. The germline gives CDR1 DFQATT, CDR2 SNEGSKA (reference sequence). The CDR3 protein is CSASGQLNTEAFF. CDR3 DNA: TGCAGTGCTAGTGGACAGTTGAACACTGAAGCTTTCTTT.

In its sample, this clonotype was seen a few times. This sequence joins TRBV11-2 and TRBJ1-1, with D perhaps matching TRBD1 (5 bases). The V and J ends lost 2 bases and 6 bases respectively, with 16 bases between them. This CDR3 comprises 15 residues. CDR1 is SGHAT, CDR2 FQNNGV, per germline. As DNA, the CDR3 is TGTGCCAGCAGCTTACGAGGGGCCCCGGGAGCTGAAGCTTTCTTT. Its translation: CASSLRGAPGAEAFF.

V gene TRBV28 combines with J gene TRBJ2-7; D might be TRBD2 (5 bases). The CDR3 contains 13 residues. Trimming left V 7 bases short and J 2 bases short, with 12 bases between. From germline, CDR1 is MDHEN and CDR2 SYDVKM. CDR3 loop: CASTTVGAYEQYF. The CDR3, as DNA: TGTGCCAGCACCACCGTCGGGGCCTACGAGCAGTACTTC.